The 20 T cell receptor beta chains in this list originate from one sample, sequenced in a study of T cell changes during pregnancy in multiple sclerosis. Libraries were prepared by immunoSEQ multiplex PCR; TCRdb keeps only in-frame clonotypes and omits some of them. The profile shows 40,000 to 50,000 clones, around 93% of them singletons. The sample was CD8+ T cells from peripheral blood mononuclear cells, taken in the third trimester of pregnancy. The receptors were sampled from a female donor with multiple sclerosis, enrolled in a pregnancy study.

The chain is built from TRBV11-3 and TRBJ2-7, with D possibly TRBD2 on 6 matching bases. V was trimmed by 4 bases and J by 2 bases, leaving 9 bases between them. This CDR3 has 13 residues. Germline CDR1 reads SGHNT; CDR2 reads YENEEA. The CDR3, as DNA: TGTGCCAGCAGCTCGGGACTCACCTACGAGCAGTACTTC. It translates to CASSSGLTYEQYF.

V gene TRBV19 combines with J gene TRBJ2-7; possibly TRBD1 for D (5 bases). Germline assignment: CDR1 LNHDA and CDR2 SQIVND (reference sequence). The length of the CDR3 is 13 residues. The V gene lost 6 bases and the J gene lost 3 bases, with 12 bases spanning the gap. CDR3 DNA sequence: TGTGCCAGTAGCTCCGGGCAGGGCTACGAGCAGTACTTC. Encoded protein: CASSSGQGYEQYF. The whole variable domain, remainder taken from reference TRBV19 and TRBJ2-7, is DGGITQSPKYLFRKEGQNVTLSCEQNLNHDAMYWYRQDPGQGLRLIYYSQIVNDFQKGDIAEGYSVSREKKESFPLTVTSAQKNPTAFYLCASSSGQGYEQYFGPGTRLTVT.

The V and J genes are TRBV11-2 and TRBJ2-7; D may be TRBD2 (5 bases). The CDR3 totals 14 residues. Germline V CDR1 and CDR2: SGHAT, FQNNGV. V was trimmed by 2 bases and J by 4 bases, leaving 12 bases between them. In nucleotides, the CDR3 is TGTGCCAGCAGCTTATCTTCGGGAAAGTACGAGCAGTACTTC. This encodes CASSLSSGKYEQYF.

V usage is TRBV28 and J usage is TRBJ2-1, with TRBD2 matching over 14 bases. V trimming: 7 bases; J trimming: 3 bases; junction bases outside the gene matches: 20. In germline, CDR1 is MDHEN, CDR2 SYDVKM. CDR3 size: 21 residues. The CDR3 sequence is CASIPTLIGTSGSTNYNEQFF. The DNA of the CDR3 is TGTGCCAGCATCCCCACCCTGATCGGGACTAGCGGGAGTACGAACTACAATGAGCAGTTCTTC.

The chain carries TRBV7-9 and TRBJ2-1, with 13 bases matching TRBD2. The germline gives CDR1 SEHNR, CDR2 FQNEAQ (reference sequence). V lost 4 bases and J lost 7; bases outside the gene matches: 4. The CDR3 consists of 15 residues. This chain's CDR3 is CASSSGLAGVNEQFF. The CDR3 DNA reads TGTGCCAGCAGCTCAGGACTAGCGGGAGTAAATGAGCAGTTCTTC.

The chain has TRBV28 and TRBJ2-7, with TRBD2 matching over 7 bases. Germline CDR1 is MDHEN and CDR2 is SYDVKM. The CDR3 has 15 amino acids. The V segment lost 3 bases and the J segment 5 bases; nucleotides outside the gene matches: 10. In DNA form, the CDR3 reads TGTGCCAGCAGTTTTCGGGGCGGGGGTTACGACGAGCAGTACTTC. Translation: CASSFRGGGYDEQYF.

CDR3 residues: CASSPPSSTEAFF. DNA of the CDR3: TGTGCCAGCAGCCCACCGTCGAGCACTGAAGCTTTCTTT. The chain is built from TRBV7-9 and TRBJ1-1, with D unresolved. This CDR3 has 13 residues. Germline V gene data show CDR1 as SEHNR and CDR2 as FQNEAQ (reference sequence). V was trimmed by 5 bases and J by 4 bases, leaving 11 bases between them.

The chain is built from TRBV4-1 and TRBJ2-7, with TRBD1 matching 7 bases. The CDR3 has 16 residues. The V gene's germline CDR1 is MGHRA and CDR2 YSYEKL. J lost 3 bases, V lost 0 bases, and 8 bases had no gene match. CDR3 residues: CASSQESGQNFYEQYF. The CDR3 DNA reads as TGCGCCAGCAGCCAAGAGTCGGGACAGAACTTCTACGAGCAGTACTTC.

The rearrangement uses TRBV29-1 and TRBJ1-2; D might be TRBD1 (5 bases). The CDR3 has 12 residues. The V and J ends lost 4 bases and 11 bases respectively, with 17 bases between them. Germline CDR1 and CDR2: SQVTM and ANQGSEA. Written as DNA, the CDR3 is TGCAGCGTTGTAACGGACACCGTGTCTTACACCTTC. It translates to CSVVTDTVSYTF. The whole variable domain, remainder taken from reference TRBV29-1 and TRBJ1-2, is SAVISQKPSRDICQRGTSLTIQCQVDSQVTMMFWYRQQPGQSLTLIATANQGSEATYESGFVIDKFPISRPNLTFSTLTVSNMSPEDSSIYLCSVVTDTVSYTFGSGTRLTVV.

The chain employs TRBV9 and TRBJ2-2, with 7 nucleotides matching TRBD1. V trimming: 1 base; J trimming: 4 bases; junction bases outside the gene matches: 4. Looked up from germline, CDR1 is SGDLS and CDR2 is YYNGEE. The CDR3 runs to 15 residues. The CDR3 loop is CASSVSPGGTGELFF. CDR3 DNA: TGTGCCAGCAGCGTATCTCCAGGGGGCACCGGGGAGCTGTTTTTT.

The table lists this clone with a count of one. V is TRBV29-1 and J is TRBJ2-5; D might be TRBD2 (6 bases). The V and J ends lost 0 bases and 6 bases respectively, with 20 bases between them. Germline values: CDR1 SQVTM, CDR2 ANQGSEA. This CDR3 comprises 16 residues. The CDR3 sequence: CSVEDLPGENVKTQYF. DNA for the CDR3: TGCAGCGTTGAAGATCTTCCGGGAGAGAATGTGAAGACCCAGTACTTC.

CDR3 DNA: TGTGCCAGCAGTTTATCCGGAGGTTCCTCCTACGAGCAGTACTTC. This encodes CASSLSGGSSYEQYF. The chain links TRBV27 to TRBJ2-7; weak D call: TRBD2 (5 bases). The CDR3 is made up of 15 amino acids. The ends were cut back, 0 bases at V and 0 bases at J, with 9 bases in the middle. The germline V gene has CDR1 MNHEY and CDR2 SMNVEV (reference sequence).

The rearrangement uses TRBV19 and TRBJ2-6, with TRBD1 as a possible D gene (6 bases). The CDR3 sequence is 17 residues long. Germline CDR1 is LNHDA and CDR2 is SQIVND (reference sequence). Between the trimmed V and J ends, which lost 8 bases and 0 bases, there was a span of 17 bases. The CDR3 region has the DNA TGTGCCAGTCTTGACAGGTCTTCTCGCTCTGGGGCCAACGTCCTGACTTTC. Translation gives CASLDRSSRSGANVLTF.

The rearrangement uses TRBV11-2 and TRBJ2-3; 7 bases align to TRBD2. Per the germline V gene, CDR1 is SGHAT and CDR2 is FQNNGV. The length of the CDR3 is 15 residues. The ends lost 8 bases at V and 3 bases at J; junction bases unmatched: 11. In nucleotides, the CDR3 is TGTGCCAGCTTTAATGGCGGGAGTTGGACAGATACGCAGTATTTT. Translating it yields CASFNGGSWTDTQYF.

This chain joins TRBV6-1 and TRBJ2-7; TRBD1 agrees at 10 bases. J lost 2 bases, V lost 0 bases, and 1 base had no gene match. This CDR3 is 15 amino acids long. CDR1 and CDR2 from the germline V gene are MNHNS and SASEGT. The CDR3 is CASSEAGTGAYEQYF. The CDR3 DNA follows: TGTGCCAGCAGTGAAGCAGGGACAGGGGCCTACGAGCAGTACTTC.

In this sample, this clone turned up once. The chain couples TRBV4-2 to TRBJ2-1, with 10 bases lining up with TRBD2. This CDR3 spans 16 amino acids. Germline trimming cut 8 bases from V and 5 bases from J; bases unmatched to any gene: 12. Germline V CDR1 and CDR2: LGHNA, YNFKEQ. CDR3 in DNA: TGTGCCAGCTATCCTTCCACTAGCGGGATCCACAATGAGCAGTTCTTC. Translating gives CASYPSTSGIHNEQFF.

The chain is built from TRBV7-9 and TRBJ2-1; 7 bases agree with TRBD2. The CDR3 covers 15 residues. From germline, CDR1 is SEHNR and CDR2 FQNEAQ (reference sequence). Trimming at V came to 0 bases and at J to 9 bases, leaving 8 bases not matched to a gene. Written as DNA, the CDR3 is TGTGCCAGCAGCTTAGCCCCCGGGACTAAACCTGAGCAGTTCTTC. It yields the protein CASSLAPGTKPEQFF.

This chain connects TRBV19 to TRBJ2-2; 8 nucleotides line up with TRBD2. V lost 9 bases, J lost 4 bases, and 7 bases stayed unmatched. The CDR3 consists of 14 residues. Germline CDR1 is LNHDA and CDR2 is SQIVND (reference sequence). The CDR3 is CASGGGEGTGELFF. The CDR3 DNA is TGTGCCAGCGGGGGGGGAGAGGGCACCGGGGAGCTGTTTTTT.

The gene calls are TRBV7-9 and TRBJ2-3; D is possibly TRBD2 (6 bases). This CDR3 is built from 14 residues. CDR1 is SEHNR and CDR2 is FQNEAQ in the germline V gene (reference sequence). Trimming pared 4 bases from V and 2 bases from J, leaving 10 bases between. The CDR3 sequence: CASSSWDFTDTQYF. In DNA form, the CDR3 reads TGTGCCAGCAGCTCCTGGGACTTCACAGATACGCAGTATTTT.

This clone appeared many times. This chain connects TRBV30 to TRBJ2-7; 11 positions match TRBD1. The CDR3 runs 15 residues. CDR1 is GTSNPN and CDR2 is SVGIG in the germline V gene (reference sequence). Trimming cost V 2 bases and J 2 bases; bases outside gene matches: 5. CDR3 region: CAWSNGTGGPYEQYF. DNA of the CDR3: TGTGCCTGGAGTAATGGGACAGGGGGGCCCTACGAGCAGTACTTC.